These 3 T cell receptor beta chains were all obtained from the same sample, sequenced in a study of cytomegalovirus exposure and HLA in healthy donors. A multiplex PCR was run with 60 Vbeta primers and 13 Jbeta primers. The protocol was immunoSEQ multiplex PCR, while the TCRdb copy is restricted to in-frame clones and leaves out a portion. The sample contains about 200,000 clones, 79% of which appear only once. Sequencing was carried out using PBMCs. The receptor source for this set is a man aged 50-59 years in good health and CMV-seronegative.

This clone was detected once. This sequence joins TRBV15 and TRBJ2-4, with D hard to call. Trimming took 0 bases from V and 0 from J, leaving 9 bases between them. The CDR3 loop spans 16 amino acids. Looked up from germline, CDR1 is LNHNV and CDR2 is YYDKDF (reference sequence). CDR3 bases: TGTGCCACCAGCAGAGATCCTGGCGGAGCCAAAAACATTCAGTACTTC. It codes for CATSRDPGGAKNIQYF.

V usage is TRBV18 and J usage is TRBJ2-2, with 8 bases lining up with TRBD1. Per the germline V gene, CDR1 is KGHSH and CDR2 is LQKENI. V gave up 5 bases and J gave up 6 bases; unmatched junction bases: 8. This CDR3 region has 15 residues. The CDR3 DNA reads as TGTGCCAGCTCAGCGGACAGGGCGAGGGCCGGGGAGCTGTTTTTT. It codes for CASSADRARAGELFF.

CDR3 sequence (DNA): TGTGCCAGTAGTTTGACAGGGGGCTGGGTCGGGGAGCTGTTTTTT. Its translation is CASSLTGGWVGELFF. The chain combines TRBV19 with TRBJ2-2, with 10 bases lining up with TRBD1. The CDR3 totals 15 residues. Germline CDR1 reads LNHDA; CDR2 reads SQIVND (reference sequence). V was clipped by 5 bases and J by 7 bases; unmatched bases: 7.